These T cell receptor beta chains were read from a single sample in a study of shared clonotypes between healthy human individuals. Measured with immunoSEQ multiplex PCR; TCRdb has only the in-frame clones, and not every one. The data show approximately 2.1 million clones, over 85% seen once. The material sequenced was naive CD4+ T cells from PBMCs. Receptor source: a man aged 18 to 30 in good health. Some clones in this sample may be carry-over from other donors' samples. Each CDR3 is given without its conserved first and last residue.

v_call,j_call,cdr3_aa
TRBV5-5,TRBJ2-7,ASSLILAGYEQY
TRBV28,TRBJ1-4,ASSSKRNRDGVLREKLF
TRBV28,TRBJ1-2,ASSPPGGFEGYT
TRBV5-4,TRBJ2-2,ATKEKEHANTGELF
TRBV10-2,TRBJ2-1,ASGLAGYNEQF
TRBV7-9,TRBJ1-2,ASSQTPGTRGYT
TRBV6-1,TRBJ2-7,ATRQGLPYEQY
TRBV5-1,TRBJ2-2,ASSLVGRNTGELF
TRBV5-1,TRBJ1-4,ASSLNSGGNEKLF
TRBV18,TRBJ2-7,ASSPLSDLLMAEQY
TRBV5-1,TRBJ1-2,ASSQGTNYGYT
TRBV14,TRBJ1-1,ASSYPGVDIAF
TRBV5-1,TRBJ1-1,ASSQDPGGGSTEAF
TRBV19,TRBJ2-1,ASRTPPGREVRNEQF